This passage covers 32 T cell receptor beta chains from one sample sequenced in a study of technical replicates of blood from several donors. Profiling relied on immunoSEQ multiplex PCR, and the TCRdb table lists in-frame clones only, not all of them. The sample has approximately 73,000 clones; roughly 97% are singletons. The sample comprised T cells isolated from PBMCs. Source of these receptors: a human donor in good health.

The chain recombines TRBV5-1 with TRBJ2-3; TRBD2 matches at 9 bases. This CDR3 spans 16 amino acids. V gave up 0 bases and J gave up 0 bases; unmatched junction bases: 2. Germline V CDR1 and CDR2: SGHRS, YFSETQ. As DNA, the CDR3 is TGCGCCAGCAGCTTGGTAACTAGCGGGAGCACAGATACGCAGTATTTT. Its protein product is CASSLVTSGSTDTQYF.

The count of this clone is one. This rearrangement joins TRBV4-2 to TRBJ1-1, with a possible D match to TRBD1 (6 bases). Trimming left V 10 bases short and J 12 bases short, with 21 bases between. The CDR3 spans 12 residues. Germline lookup yields CDR1 LGHNA and CDR2 YNFKEQ. The CDR3, as DNA: TGTGCCACCGTAACAGGACAGTTCCGGACTTTCTTT. Translation gives CATVTGQFRTFF.

The chain uses TRBV6-5 and TRBJ1-1; 9 bases align to TRBD1. Trimming cost V 0 bases and J 7 bases; bases outside gene matches: 9. Germline values: CDR1 MNHEY, CDR2 SVGAGI. The CDR3 contains 16 residues. The CDR3 DNA is TGTGCCAGCAGTTACTCCAAGGCACAGGGGGCGAATGAAGCTTTCTTT. It translates to CASSYSKAQGANEAFF.

The V call is TRBV5-6, the J call TRBJ2-5; D possibly corresponds to TRBD2 (5 bases). V dropped 6 bases and J dropped 7 bases, with 10 bases sitting between them. The length of the CDR3 is 11 residues. CDR1 SGHDT and CDR2 YYEEEE come from the germline V gene. CDR3 residues: CASNPRGTQYF. In DNA form, the CDR3 reads TGTGCCAGCAACCCACGGGGGACCCAGTACTTC. The full variable domain, completed using reference TRBV5-6 and TRBJ2-5, is DAGVTQSPTHLIKTRGQQVTLRCSPKSGHDTVSWYQQALGQGPQFIFQYYEEEERQRGNFPDRFSGHQFPNYSSELNVNALLLGDSALYLCASNPRGTQYFGPGTRLLVL.

The chain recombines TRBV9 with TRBJ2-7; the D is unclear. V lost 3 bases and J 1 base, leaving 17 bases between the germline ends. The CDR3 is 16 residues long. The germline gives CDR1 SGDLS, CDR2 YYNGEE. The CDR3 DNA sequence: TGTGCCAGCAGCGGCGGCAGCTCAACTTTATCCTACGAGCAGTACTTC. It codes for CASSGGSSTLSYEQYF.

This chain links TRBV19 with TRBJ2-2; 13 positions agree with TRBD2. The CDR3 contains 16 residues. Germline V CDR1 and CDR2: LNHDA, SQIVND (reference sequence). V lost 3 bases, J lost 9 bases, and 7 bases stayed unmatched. This CDR3 is CASSMRTSGSYRELFF. CDR3 nucleotide sequence: TGTGCCAGTAGTATGAGGACTAGCGGGAGTTACCGGGAGCTGTTTTTT. Based on the CDR3 plus reference TRBV19 and TRBJ2-2, the full variable domain is DGGITQSPKYLFRKEGQNVTLSCEQNLNHDAMYWYRQDPGQGLRLIYYSQIVNDFQKGDIAEGYSVSREKKESFPLTVTSAQKNPTAFYLCASSMRTSGSYRELFFGEGSRLTVL.

This rearrangement joins TRBV13 to TRBJ1-1; TRBD1 is a possible D gene (6 bases). CDR3 size: 14 residues. Germline CDR1 and CDR2: PRHDT and FYEKMQ (reference sequence). V was trimmed by 5 bases and J by 1 base, leaving 11 bases between them. The CDR3 loop is CASSVLQGNTEAFF. The CDR3, as DNA: TGTGCCAGCAGCGTTCTACAGGGGAACACTGAAGCTTTCTTT.

The genes are TRBV5-1 and TRBJ1-4; D might be TRBD1 (5 bases). V gave up 4 bases and J gave up 8 bases, with 12 bases separating them. Germline CDR1 is SGHRS and CDR2 is YFSETQ. The CDR3 spans 13 residues. CDR3 in amino acids: CASSVWGGEKLFF. The DNA of the CDR3 is TGCGCCAGCAGCGTATGGGGGGGAGAAAAACTGTTTTTT.

This clone was seen just once. This chain connects TRBV5-6 to TRBJ2-7; D is perhaps TRBD1 (5 bases). This CDR3 region has 14 residues. V was trimmed by 5 bases and J by 6 bases, leaving 18 bases between them. Germline assignment: CDR1 SGHDT and CDR2 YYEEEE. CDR3 in amino acids: CASRGPGWSLEQYF. The CDR3 coding sequence is TGTGCCAGCAGGGGGCCTGGGTGGAGTCTCGAGCAGTACTTC. Full variable domain (remainder filled in from reference TRBV5-6 and TRBJ2-7): DAGVTQSPTHLIKTRGQQVTLRCSPKSGHDTVSWYQQALGQGPQFIFQYYEEEERQRGNFPDRFSGHQFPNYSSELNVNALLLGDSALYLCASRGPGWSLEQYFGPGTRLTVT.

CDR3 residues: CASSLGREVRDTQYF. The CDR3 DNA reads TGCGCCAGCAGCTTAGGACGGGAGGTGAGAGATACGCAGTATTTT. The chain is built from TRBV5-1 and TRBJ2-3; TRBD2 matches 7 bases. The CDR3 runs 15 residues. V dropped 2 bases and J dropped 5; count of bases not matched to a gene: 8. Per the germline V gene, CDR1 is SGHRS and CDR2 is YFSETQ. The full variable domain, rest sourced from reference TRBV5-1 and TRBJ2-3, is KAGVTQTPRYLIKTRGQQVTLSCSPISGHRSVSWYQQTPGQGLQFLFEYFSETQRNKGNFPGRFSGRQFSNSRSEMNVSTLELGDSALYLCASSLGREVRDTQYFGPGTRLTVL.

This clone was detected a few times. This sequence joins TRBV5-4 and TRBJ2-7; a possible D gene is TRBD2 (5 bases). The germline V gene encodes CDR1 SGHNT and CDR2 YYREEE (reference sequence). The CDR3 has 11 residues. Deletions cut 0 bases from V and 10 bases from J, with 8 bases between. CDR3 sequence (DNA): TGTGCCAGCAGCTTGGAGGAGGCTCAGTACTTC. This codes for CASSLEEAQYF.

V gene TRBV4-1 combines with J gene TRBJ1-2, with D tentatively TRBD1 (5 bases). The CDR3 is made up of 13 amino acids. Trimming pared 3 bases from V and 6 bases from J, leaving 11 bases between. Germline CDR1 reads MGHRA; CDR2 reads YSYEKL. CDR3 nucleotide sequence: TGCGCCAGCAGCCATGGGGGGTATAATGGCTACACCTTC. Protein product: CASSHGGYNGYTF.

The chain couples TRBV7-8 to TRBJ2-5, with D maybe TRBD2 (5 bases). Trimming shortened V by 2 bases and J by 5 bases, and 15 bases separated the two germline ends. Looked up from germline, CDR1 is SGHVS and CDR2 is FQNEAQ. This CDR3 region has 15 residues. The CDR3 DNA follows: TGTGCCAGCAGCTTAAGAGCAAGGAGGCTGGAGACCCAGTACTTC. Translation: CASSLRARRLETQYF.

This clone was seen a single time. The rearrangement uses TRBV7-6 and TRBJ2-1, with D unresolved. V lost 5 bases and J lost 8, with 22 bases in between. Germline CDR1 and CDR2: SGHVS and FNYEAQ. CDR3 length equals 16 residues. CDR3 sequence: CASSPWPVAPTDEQFF. The CDR3 DNA is TGTGCCAGCAGCCCATGGCCAGTAGCTCCCACCGATGAGCAGTTCTTC.

The genes are TRBV5-1 and TRBJ2-3, with 10 bases that match TRBD2. This CDR3 region has 18 residues. Germline V gene lookup returns CDR1 SGHRS and CDR2 YFSETQ. Unmatched junction bases numbered 13, after V lost 3 bases and J lost 3 bases. The DNA for the CDR3 is TGCGCCAGCAGCTCATCGGGACTAGCGCCCCGTGGGACAGATACGCAGTATTTT. Its translation: CASSSSGLAPRGTDTQYF.

The rearrangement links TRBV5-1 to TRBJ2-7; the D is unclear. The CDR3 sequence is 15 residues long. The V gene's germline CDR1 is SGHRS and CDR2 YFSETQ. The germline V and J ends were trimmed by 4 bases and 2 bases, with 16 bases remaining between them. CDR3 in amino acids: CASSPVVLSTYEQYF. The DNA for the CDR3 is TGCGCCAGCAGCCCCGTTGTTCTTAGCACCTACGAGCAGTACTTC.

The chain uses TRBV5-4 and TRBJ1-2, with TRBD1 identical over 7 bases. The CDR3 consists of 14 residues. V lost 2 bases, J lost 1 base, and 2 bases stayed unmatched. The germline V gene has CDR1 SGHNT and CDR2 YYREEE (reference sequence). The CDR3 DNA reads as TGTGCCAGCAGCTTAGGGACAGATAACTATGGCTACACCTTC. Encoded protein: CASSLGTDNYGYTF.

This clone was detected a few times. The chain links TRBV2 to TRBJ2-7; weak D call: TRBD2 (6 bases). The germline CDR1 and CDR2 sequences are SNHLY and FYNNEI. Trimming stripped 6 bases from V and 2 bases from J, with 8 bases between. This CDR3 comprises 12 residues. The CDR3 here is CASRGLAYEQYF. Written as DNA, the CDR3 is TGTGCCAGCAGGGGACTCGCCTACGAGCAGTACTTC.

V gene TRBV29-1 combines with J gene TRBJ1-1; D may be TRBD1 (6 bases). There are 14 residues in the CDR3. The germline CDR1 and CDR2 sequences are SQVTM and ANQGSEA. Deletions cut 5 bases from V and 1 base from J, with 14 bases between. The CDR3 spells CSVLEDSWNTEAFF. In DNA, the CDR3 is TGCAGCGTTCTTGAGGACAGTTGGAACACTGAAGCTTTCTTT. Filled out from reference TRBV29-1 and TRBJ1-1, the complete variable domain reads SAVISQKPSRDICQRGTSLTIQCQVDSQVTMMFWYRQQPGQSLTLIATANQGSEATYESGFVIDKFPISRPNLTFSTLTVSNMSPEDSSIYLCSVLEDSWNTEAFFGQGTRLTVV.

CDR3 bases: TGTGCCTGGGGGACAGGGCGAACTGAAGCTTTCTTT. Amino acid sequence: CAWGTGRTEAFF. The chain joins TRBV30 to TRBJ1-1, with 9 bases lining up with TRBD1. The CDR3 covers 12 residues. Germline V CDR1 and CDR2: GTSNPN, SVGIG (reference sequence). Losses at the gene ends were 5 bases for V and 5 bases for J; bases not matched to a gene: 3.

The chain carries TRBV15 and TRBJ2-7; D is undetermined. The V gene lost 0 bases and the J gene lost 3 bases, with 6 bases spanning the gap. The CDR3 loop spans 13 amino acids. Per the germline V gene, CDR1 is LNHNV and CDR2 is YYDKDF (reference sequence). The CDR3 nucleotides read TGTGCCACCAGCAGAGATCCAAACTACGAGCAGTACTTC. It yields the protein CATSRDPNYEQYF.

The chain is built from TRBV7-3 and TRBJ2-5, with 10 bases lining up with TRBD2. There are 15 residues in the CDR3. The J segment lost 14 bases and the V segment lost 4 bases, leaving 16 bases of the junction unmatched. Germline V lookup: CDR1 SGHTA, CDR2 FQGTGA. The CDR3 loop reads CASSWGGLAGEFVYF. The CDR3 DNA reads TGTGCCAGCAGCTGGGGGGGGCTAGCGGGAGAATTCGTATACTTC.

The chain has TRBV7-2 and TRBJ2-7, with TRBD2 matching 10 bases. J was trimmed by 1 base and V by 5 bases; bases with no gene match: 14. The CDR3 consists of 18 residues. In germline, CDR1 is SGHTA, CDR2 FQGNSA. The CDR3 here is CASSIYSGLARFSYEQYF. CDR3 nucleotide sequence: TGTGCCAGCAGCATATACTCGGGACTAGCGAGATTTTCCTACGAGCAGTACTTC.

The chain couples TRBV30 to TRBJ1-4; TRBD1 matches 7 bases. V gave up 6 bases and J gave up 7 bases; unmatched junction bases: 8. The CDR3 runs 13 residues. Germline values: CDR1 GTSNPN, CDR2 SVGIG (reference sequence). DNA of the CDR3: TGTGCCTGTCCGAGACAGGGAGTTGAAAAACTGTTTTTT. Its protein product is CACPRQGVEKLFF. Full variable domain (outside the CDR3, taken from reference TRBV30 and TRBJ1-4): SQTIHQWPATLVQPVGSPLSLECTVEGTSNPNLYWYRQAAGRGLQLLFYSVGIGQISSEVPQNLSASRPQDRQFILSSKKLLLSDSGFYLCACPRQGVEKLFFGSGTQLSVL.

The CDR3 loop reads CASSQTGIYEQYF. The CDR3 nucleotides read TGTGCCAGCAGTCAAACAGGTATCTACGAGCAGTACTTC. The J gene is TRBJ2-7, the V gene TRBV28; TRBD1 is a possible D gene (5 bases). The V gene's germline CDR1 is MDHEN and CDR2 SYDVKM. This CDR3 has 13 amino acids. V was cut by 5 bases and J by 3 bases, with 11 bases left in between.

The J gene is TRBJ2-1, the V gene TRBV27; 8 bases line up with TRBD1. The germline V gene has CDR1 MNHEY and CDR2 SMNVEV (reference sequence). The CDR3 loop spans 15 amino acids. J gave up 6 bases and V 8 bases, and 12 bases lay outside the gene matches. The CDR3 protein is CASGSGTGIFNEQFF. In DNA form, the CDR3 reads TGTGCCAGCGGTTCCGGGACAGGTATCTTCAATGAGCAGTTCTTC.

This clone was recorded only once. The rearrangement joins TRBV7-2 to TRBJ2-7; D might be TRBD2 (6 bases). Trimming removed 2 bases at V and 7 bases at J, with 21 bases between. Germline loops: CDR1 SGHTA, CDR2 FQGNSA. This CDR3 contains 16 residues. The CDR3 is CASSLRRGQVGAEQYF. The CDR3 DNA follows: TGTGCCAGCAGCTTAAGGAGGGGCCAAGTCGGGGCGGAGCAGTACTTC. Combining the CDR3 with reference TRBV7-2 and TRBJ2-7 gives the whole variable domain GAGVSQSPSNKVTEKGKDVELRCDPISGHTALYWYRQSLGQGLEFLIYFQGNSAPDKSGLPSDRFSAERTGGSVSTLTIQRTQQEDSAVYLCASSLRRGQVGAEQYFGPGTRLTVT.

The chain recombines TRBV6-6 with TRBJ2-7, with D tentatively TRBD2 (5 bases). Germline V gene sequence: CDR1 MNHNY, CDR2 SVGAGI (reference sequence). The CDR3 has 14 residues. V was shortened by 3 bases and J by 4 bases, with 13 bases between the two germline ends. CDR3 residues: CASSYSSFSYEQYF. CDR3 DNA: TGTGCCAGCAGTTATTCTAGCTTTTCTTACGAGCAGTACTTC.

The V gene is TRBV9, the J gene TRBJ2-6, with 10 bases aligning to TRBD2. This CDR3 region has 19 residues. Germline assignment: CDR1 SGDLS and CDR2 YYNGEE. Trimming at V came to 4 bases and at J to 1 base, leaving 11 bases not matched to a gene. This chain's CDR3 is CASSKRGLAQLSGANVLTF. CDR3 bases: TGTGCCAGCAGCAAGAGGGGACTAGCGCAACTATCTGGGGCCAACGTCCTGACTTTC.

The chain employs TRBV2 and TRBJ1-5; D might be TRBD1 (6 bases). The ends were cut back, 4 bases at V and 7 bases at J, with 14 bases in the middle. CDR1 and CDR2 from the germline V gene are SNHLY and FYNNEI. The CDR3 totals 14 residues. DNA of the CDR3: TGTGCCAGCAGTGGAAGGGGGGGCAGCCAGCCCCAGCATTTT. Its protein is CASSGRGGSQPQHF.

The rearrangement uses TRBV27 and TRBJ2-3, with a weak D call TRBD2 (5 bases). The CDR3 extends over 15 amino acids. Germline loops: CDR1 MNHEY, CDR2 SMNVEV (reference sequence). Trimming cost V 3 bases and J 5 bases, with 15 bases left between them. The CDR3 reads CASSFSLSREDTQYF. The DNA for the CDR3 is TGTGCCAGCAGTTTCAGTCTATCTCGGGAAGATACGCAGTATTTT.

The CDR3 region is CASRKTSETQYF. In DNA form, the CDR3 reads TGTGCCAGCAGAAAAACATCGGAGACCCAGTACTTC. The rearrangement uses TRBV7-9 and TRBJ2-5; D remains ambiguous. With 6 bases removed from V and 5 bases from J, the gap between germline ends came to 10 bases. This CDR3 contains 12 residues. Germline V CDR1 and CDR2: SEHNR, FQNEAQ (reference sequence).